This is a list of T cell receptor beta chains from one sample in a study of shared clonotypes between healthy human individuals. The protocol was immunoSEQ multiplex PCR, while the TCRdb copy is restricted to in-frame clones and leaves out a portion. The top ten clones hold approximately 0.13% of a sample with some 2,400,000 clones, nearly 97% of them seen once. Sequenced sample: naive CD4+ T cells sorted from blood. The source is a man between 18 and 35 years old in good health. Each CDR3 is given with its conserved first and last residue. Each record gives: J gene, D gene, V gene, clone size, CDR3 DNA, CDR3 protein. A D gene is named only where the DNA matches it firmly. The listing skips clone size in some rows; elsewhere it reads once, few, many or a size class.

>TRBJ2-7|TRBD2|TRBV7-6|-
TGTGCCAGCAGCTTAGTTAGCGGGGATACCTACGAGCAGTACTTC
CASSLVSGDTYEQYF
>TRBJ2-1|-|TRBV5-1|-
TGCGCCAGCAGCTTGGGACAGGCCTCCTACAATGAGCAGTTCTTC
CASSLGQASYNEQFF
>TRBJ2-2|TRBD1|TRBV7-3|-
TGTGCCAGCAGCACGACAGGGTTCGGGGAGCTGTTTTTT
CASSTTGFGELFF
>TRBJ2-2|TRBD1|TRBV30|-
TGTGCCTGGAGTGGCAACAGGGGGCGCAGCGGGGAGCTGTTTTTT
CAWSGNRGRSGELFF
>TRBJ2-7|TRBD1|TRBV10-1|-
TGCGCCAGCATAACCCGCCAAGGACAGGGGGTATGGGAGCAGTACTTC
CASITRQGQGVWEQYF
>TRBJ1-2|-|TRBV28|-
TGTGCCAGCAGAAGGGACGGGGCCAGTGGTGGCTACACCTTC
CASRRDGASGGYTF
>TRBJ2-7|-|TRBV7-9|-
TGTGCCAGCAGCCAACCGGGGGGCCTAGAGCAGTACTTC
CASSQPGGLEQYF
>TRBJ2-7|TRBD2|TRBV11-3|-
TGTGCCAGCAGCTGGCTAGCGGGGGGCCACGAGCAGTACTTC
CASSWLAGGHEQYF
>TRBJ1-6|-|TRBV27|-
TGTGCCAGCAGTTTAAACAGTAATTCACCCCTCCACTTT
CASSLNSNSPLHF
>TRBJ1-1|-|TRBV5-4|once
TGTGCCAGCAGTTCCAACACTGAAGCTTTCTTT
CASSSNTEAFF
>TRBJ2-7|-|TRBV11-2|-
TGTGCCAGCAGCTTACAGACTAGTGGGCCCTACGAGCAGTACTTC
CASSLQTSGPYEQYF
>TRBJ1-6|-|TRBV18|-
TGTGCCAGCTCATCCTATAATTCACCCCTCCACTTT
CASSSYNSPLHF
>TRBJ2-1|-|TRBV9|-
TGTGCCAGCAGCGTACCCGCCAGAGAGGGCGGGGGCCCGGACGAGCAGTTCTTC
CASSVPAREGGGPDEQFF
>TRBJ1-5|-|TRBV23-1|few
TGCGCCAGCAGTCTTCAGCCCCAGCATTTT
CASSLQPQHF
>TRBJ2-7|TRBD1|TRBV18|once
TGTGCCAGCTCACCACTGGGACAGGGGGCGCGGGACCAGTACTTC
CASSPLGQGARDQYF
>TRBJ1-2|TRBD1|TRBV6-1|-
TGTGCCAGCAGTGAGGGACAGGGGCATGGCTACACCTTC
CASSEGQGHGYTF